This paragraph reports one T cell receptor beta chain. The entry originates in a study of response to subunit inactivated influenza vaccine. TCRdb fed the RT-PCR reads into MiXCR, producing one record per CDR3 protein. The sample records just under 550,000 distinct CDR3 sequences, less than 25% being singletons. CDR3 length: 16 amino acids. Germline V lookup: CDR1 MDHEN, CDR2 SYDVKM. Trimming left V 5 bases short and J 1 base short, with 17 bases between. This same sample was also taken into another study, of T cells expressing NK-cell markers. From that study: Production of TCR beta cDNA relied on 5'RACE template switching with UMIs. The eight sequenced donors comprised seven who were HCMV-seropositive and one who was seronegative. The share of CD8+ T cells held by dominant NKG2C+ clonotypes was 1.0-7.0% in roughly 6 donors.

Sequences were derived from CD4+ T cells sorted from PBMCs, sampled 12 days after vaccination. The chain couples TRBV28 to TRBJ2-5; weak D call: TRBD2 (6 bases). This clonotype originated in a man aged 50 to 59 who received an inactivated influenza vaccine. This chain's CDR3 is CASSLMPGLSQETQYF. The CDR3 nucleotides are TGTGCCAGCAGTCTCATGCCGGGACTGAGCCAAGAGACCCAGTACTTC.